This is a list of T cell receptor beta chains from one sample in a study of T cell responses to AZD1222 COVID-19 vaccine. Assay: immunoSEQ multiplex PCR; the TCRdb copy retains only in-frame clones and omits some. Among more than 100,000 clones, roughly 90% were seen once, and the ten largest hold roughly 1.5%. Specimen: peripheral blood, collected on day 0 of AZD1222 vaccination. The receptors here all came from an adult in good health. Both conserved end residues are part of each CDR3. D genes are given only for firm matches. Clone size is given for some rows only: seen once, a few or many times, or a class if the clone is expanded.

v_call,j_call,clone_size,d_call,cdr3_aa
TRBV6-5,TRBJ1-1,.,.,CASSYGGGRGTEAFF
TRBV28,TRBJ1-4,.,.,CASSTGTFNEKLFF
TRBV11-2,TRBJ1-5,.,.,CASSSISGPQHF
TRBV7-9,TRBJ2-2,.,TRBD2,CASWGGAGTTTGELFF
TRBV5-4,TRBJ2-7,.,.,CASSLYAGAYEQYF
TRBV10-2,TRBJ2-7,.,TRBD2,CASSGSGGAWRVIYEQYF
TRBV19,TRBJ1-4,.,TRBD1,CASKGAIFANEKLFF
TRBV20-1,TRBJ1-5,.,.,CSARGGIPQHF
TRBV7-6,TRBJ2-1,once,TRBD2,CASSSSGGPSYNEQFF
TRBV5-5,TRBJ1-2,.,.,CASSFGSGELRSYGYTF
TRBV5-6,TRBJ1-6,.,TRBD1,CASSLPDRVGSPLHF
TRBV6-5,TRBJ1-2,.,.,CASSPLTGVYGYTF
TRBV7-3,TRBJ2-5,few,TRBD1,CASSTTGGAETQYF
TRBV7-9,TRBJ2-1,.,.,CASPKEGRENEQFF
TRBV9,TRBJ2-3,.,.,CASSPTSTDTQYF